There are a few counts of the clone carrying this T cell receptor beta chain. The antigen remains undetermined. The data derive from a study of naive and memory T cell subsets. Cells stained for CD3, CD4, CD8, CD45RA, CD27 and viability were sorted into four CD45RA/CD27 subsets. General study points: TCR abundance followed a power law differing between naive and memory subsets. Activation and differentiation may alter RNA-based TCR counts. In naive cells, over 90% of TCR sequences were seen only once.

The trim removed 5 bases at V and 0 bases at J, leaving 5 bases unmatched. Germline V lookup: CDR1 SEHNR, CDR2 FQNEAQ (reference sequence). The CDR3 sequence is 15 residues long. Two oligonucleotides, mixed equimolar, formed the beta constant-region primer covering TRBC1 and TRBC2. Four rounds of PCR amplified the ligated cDNA using nested alpha and beta constant-region primers plus SP2. TCRdb recomputed calls from the UMI-ligation and nested PCR reads with MiXCR, one row per CDR3 protein. The table records about 120,000 distinct CDR3 sequences, over 30% of them present only once. The chain combines TRBV7-9 with TRBJ2-7; 9 bases agree with TRBD1. The sample consisted of central memory CD4+ T cells from blood. This clonotype was sampled from a human donor in good health. CDR3 bases: TGTGCCAGCAGCCAAGGGACAGGGCGCTCCTACGAGCAGTACTTC. It is translated as CASSQGTGRSYEQYF.